These 9 T cell receptor beta chains were all obtained from the same sample, sequenced in a study of T cell responses to AZD1222 COVID-19 vaccine. TCRdb's copy holds only in-frame clones and misses some; the assay was immunoSEQ multiplex PCR. This table holds 70,000 or so clones, 79% found once. This specimen consisted of peripheral blood, obtained on day 0 of MenACWY control vaccination. The receptors come from an adult in good health.

V and J are TRBV10-2 and TRBJ1-1, with D possibly being TRBD1 (6 bases). CDR3 length: 14 amino acids. The V gene lost 2 bases and the J gene lost 0 bases, with 7 bases spanning the gap. In germline, CDR1 is WSHSY, CDR2 SAAADI. In DNA form, the CDR3 reads TGCGCCAGCAGTGAGGCAGGGGTGAACACTGAAGCTTTCTTT. Protein product: CASSEAGVNTEAFF.

The chain employs TRBV29-1 and TRBJ2-2; D remains unclear. Per germline, CDR1 SQVTM and CDR2 ANQGSEA. CDR3 length equals 12 residues. Trimming removed 7 bases at V and 3 bases at J, with 9 bases between. This CDR3 reads CSASRDTGELFF. The CDR3, as DNA: TGCAGCGCAAGTCGGGACACCGGGGAGCTGTTTTTT.

A remark on this clone: This sample also contains other DNA sequences that code for the same CDR3. The rearrangement uses TRBV6-2 or TRBV6-3 and TRBJ2-5, with unresolved D. Germline V CDR1 and CDR2: MNHEY, SVGEGT. The CDR3 is 11 residues long. V was clipped by 2 bases and J by 5 bases, with 3 bases between them. This CDR3 reads CASSYGETQYF. DNA of the CDR3: TGTGCCAGCAGTTACGGGGAGACCCAGTACTTC.

The rearrangement joins TRBV5-4 to TRBJ2-1; no clear D gene. Germline assignment: CDR1 SGHNT and CDR2 YYREEE (reference sequence). Trimming removed 0 bases from V and 7 bases from J, with 8 bases in between. The CDR3 length is 13 residues. The CDR3 protein is CASSLVGLNEQFF. CDR3 DNA sequence: TGTGCCAGCAGCTTGGTAGGCCTAAATGAGCAGTTCTTC.

The J gene is TRBJ2-3, the V gene TRBV11-2; the D gene is possibly TRBD2 (5 bases). Trimming left V 4 bases short and J 2 bases short, with 16 bases between. The CDR3 extends over 16 amino acids. Germline V lookup: CDR1 SGHAT, CDR2 FQNNGV. In DNA, the CDR3 is TGTGCCAGCAGCTCCGAGGGTGAGCGGTACACAGATACGCAGTATTTT. Its protein is CASSSEGERYTDTQYF.

The chain joins TRBV6-5 to TRBJ2-2, with D possibly being TRBD1 (5 bases). The CDR3 has 16 amino acids. V gave up 0 bases and J gave up 4 bases, with 12 bases separating them. In germline, CDR1 is MNHEY, CDR2 SVGAGI. CDR3 sequence (DNA): TGTGCCAGCAGTTACTCGGCAGGGCCGACCACCGGGGAGCTGTTTTTT. Protein: CASSYSAGPTTGELFF.

This sequence joins TRBV5-1 and TRBJ2-7; D unresolved. In germline, CDR1 is SGHRS, CDR2 YFSETQ. The CDR3 consists of 13 residues. V gave up 1 base and J gave up 5 bases, with 10 bases separating them. The CDR3 sequence is CASSLKGIHEQYF. The DNA of the CDR3 is TGCGCCAGCAGCTTGAAAGGTATCCACGAGCAGTACTTC. Full variable domain (remainder filled in from reference TRBV5-1 and TRBJ2-7): KAGVTQTPRYLIKTRGQQVTLSCSPISGHRSVSWYQQTPGQGLQFLFEYFSETQRNKGNFPGRFSGRQFSNSRSEMNVSTLELGDSALYLCASSLKGIHEQYFGPGTRLTVT.

The V and J genes are TRBV5-1 and TRBJ2-5, with TRBD2 matching 11 bases. The V and J ends lost 0 bases and 4 bases, in that order; junction bases with no gene match: 8. CDR1 and CDR2 from the germline V gene are SGHRS and YFSETQ. CDR3 length equals 17 residues. The CDR3: CASSLETSGEYLETQYF. The CDR3 DNA is TGCGCCAGCAGCTTGGAGACTAGCGGGGAATACCTAGAGACCCAGTACTTC.

The V gene is TRBV6-5, the J gene TRBJ2-7; the D gene is possibly TRBD1 (5 bases). V shed 4 bases and J shed 3 bases, with 10 bases lying between them. The germline gives CDR1 MNHEY, CDR2 SVGAGI. The CDR3 is 13 residues long. For the CDR3, the DNA is TGTGCCAGCAGTTTACAGGTGGGCTACGAGCAGTACTTC. Protein product: CASSLQVGYEQYF.